These T cell receptor beta chains were read from a single sample in a study of response to subunit inactivated influenza vaccine. TCRdb passed the RT-PCR reads through MiXCR, listing each CDR3 protein once. The table lists more than 450,000 distinct CDR3 sequences, 7.5% to 8.5% of them singletons, with over 10% in the top ten. Sequencing was performed on PBMCs from blood, taken roughly 24 months after vaccination. These receptors all come from a man between 50 and 70 years old who received an inactivated influenza vaccine. Each CDR3 is given without its conserved first and last residue. Each record gives: V gene, J gene, CDR3 protein.

TRBV12-3/TRBV12-4,TRBJ1-5,ASSLGRATSNQPQH
TRBV5-5,TRBJ2-5,ASRRDRTSVVETQY
TRBV4-2,TRBJ2-1,ASSQLAGVVNEQF
TRBV29-1,TRBJ2-3,SASVAASTDTQY
TRBV7-2,TRBJ1-1,ASSLVPGYNTEAF
TRBV2,TRBJ2-4,ASSESGAKNIQY
TRBV7-2,TRBJ2-3,ASSPPPHDTQY
TRBV10-3,TRBJ2-7,AISVIRSTGHSYEQY
TRBV7-2,TRBJ1-5,ASSLFPESNQPQH
TRBV10-3,TRBJ2-1,AISESLAGNEQF
TRBV30,TRBJ2-7,AWSGGSPYEQY
TRBV6-2/TRBV6-3,TRBJ2-1,AIGQVPNEQF
TRBV20-1,TRBJ1-1,SAQLGGPRTEAF
TRBV20-1,TRBJ2-4,SARTRDSKNIQY
TRBV20-1,TRBJ1-4,SASLLVGPTNEKLF
TRBV20-1,TRBJ2-7,SAKLDTYPYEQY
TRBV21-1,TRBJ2-3,ASSALAGGPLGCTDTQY
TRBV7-2,TRBJ1-2,ASRYGTDNYGYT
TRBV12-3/TRBV12-4,TRBJ2-5,ASSLGNGDQY
TRBV20-1,TRBJ2-3,SARVGLAGGTDTQY
TRBV4-2,TRBJ1-1,ASSRGDSSTEAF
TRBV12-3/TRBV12-4,TRBJ2-3,ASGRLAGGFTDTQY
TRBV2,TRBJ2-1,ASSERIAGEREQF
TRBV5-1,TRBJ1-1,ASSRGGGSGEAF
TRBV12-3/TRBV12-4,TRBJ2-5,ASSLSLAGGSETQY
TRBV7-2,TRBJ2-2,ASSPLGGGENTGELF
TRBV20-1,TRBJ1-2,SASEKGNLFYGYT
TRBV6-5,TRBJ1-5,ASSNGQGQPQH
TRBV4-1,TRBJ2-1,ASSQTSAYNVQF
TRBV12-3/TRBV12-4,TRBJ2-5,ASSLLALETQY
TRBV4-3,TRBJ2-3,ASSREWGSDGFSTDTQY
TRBV10-3,TRBJ1-5,AISEYREEQPQH
TRBV28,TRBJ2-1,ASSEQTREQF
TRBV27,TRBJ1-1,ASSSSPGGTEAF
TRBV6-1,TRBJ1-5,ASRPTSNQPQH
TRBV12-3/TRBV12-4,TRBJ2-5,ASSLRDFQETQY
TRBV6-5,TRBJ2-7,ASSFDRGSSYEQY
TRBV5-1,TRBJ1-5,ASSFDREFPQQ
TRBV5-1,TRBJ2-5,ASRREEETQY
TRBV7-2,TRBJ1-4,ASSPQGAGEKLF
TRBV15,TRBJ2-1,ATSRGRGSNNEQF
TRBV12-3/TRBV12-4,TRBJ1-2,ASSAQPGQGSYGYT
TRBV29-1,TRBJ2-3,SFTAPRVAGASWGTDTQY
TRBV5-5,TRBJ2-7,ASSLAFRFEQY
TRBV10-3,TRBJ1-1,AIKQDTEAF
TRBV18,TRBJ2-6,ASSPPNLSGANVLT